This passage covers 32 T cell receptor beta chains from one sample sequenced in a study of metastatic and nonmetastatic thyroid tumors. Not a single patient had been given any form of treatment at any point before undergoing thyroid surgery. TCRdb reanalyzed the PCR reads with MiXCR. This table has about 93,000 clones, 12% appearing once. The sample consisted of blood. All receptors derive from a female donor with papillary thyroid cancer or a benign thyroid nodule (not recorded which). Some clones in this sample may be carry-over from other donors' samples.

This clone was counted many times. The V call is TRBV6-2 or TRBV6-3, the J call TRBJ2-7; D assignment may be TRBD1 or TRBD2 (5 bases each). V lost 4 bases and J lost 6, with 16 bases in between. CDR3 length equals 14 residues. CDR1 and CDR2 from the germline V gene are MNHEY and SVGEGT. The chain's CDR3 is CASSLPGPLTEQYF. In DNA form, the CDR3 reads TGTGCCAGCAGTTTGCCGGGACCCTTGACCGAGCAGTACTTC.

Ten or more counts support this clone. J is TRBJ2-1 and V is TRBV5-6; TRBD2 might be the D (6 bases). The CDR3 consists of 16 residues. V was pared by 4 bases and J by 3 bases, with 17 bases between. CDR1 and CDR2 (germline): SGHDT, YYEEEE. The CDR3 here is CASSTAELAIYNEQFF. CDR3 sequence (DNA): TGTGCCAGCAGCACAGCCGAACTAGCTATCTACAATGAGCAGTTCTTC.

The chain couples TRBV3-1 to TRBJ2-7, with a weak D call TRBD2 (5 bases). Germline V gives CDR1 LGHDT, CDR2 YNNKEL (reference sequence). CDR3 size: 14 residues. V gave up 1 base and J gave up 8 bases, with 15 bases separating them. The CDR3 bases are TGTGCCAGCAGCCAAGTTCTCCTCGTCGGGAAGCAGTACTTC. Protein product: CASSQVLLVGKQYF.

This clone was seen at least ten times. CDR3 loop: CASSLGDSSANYGYTF. CDR3 nucleotide sequence: TGTGCCAGCAGCTTGGGGGACAGTTCAGCTAACTATGGCTACACCTTC. The gene calls are TRBV5-6 and TRBJ1-2, with 7 bases aligning to TRBD1. Germline values: CDR1 SGHDT, CDR2 YYEEEE. With 0 bases clipped from V and 0 bases from J, the junction kept 5 bases outside the gene matches. This CDR3 has 16 amino acids.

Ten or more counts support this clone. V is TRBV28 and J is TRBJ1-3; no clear D gene. V lost 2 bases and J 2 bases, leaving 7 bases between the germline ends. This CDR3 has 14 amino acids. Germline V gene data show CDR1 as MDHEN and CDR2 as SYDVKM. DNA for the CDR3: TGTGCCAGCAGTTTAGGGTCCCCTGGAAACACCATATATTTT. It translates to CASSLGSPGNTIYF.

This clone was seen ten or more times. The germline gene is not matched at one end of the junction; a read error may be the cause. The V gene is TRBV12-5, the J gene TRBJ2-5, with 8 bases matching TRBD2. This CDR3 contains 15 residues. Germline assignment: CDR1 LGHNT and CDR2 FRNRAP. The CDR3 bases are TGTGCTAGTTGTTTGGGAGGAGCGGGAGAAGAGACCCAGTACTTC. Its translation: CASCLGGAGEETQYF.

This clone appeared many times. DNA of the CDR3: TGCGCCAGCAGCTTGGATGGGGGAATGGGTCAGCCCCAGCATTTT. Amino acid sequence: CASSLDGGMGQPQHF. The chain employs TRBV5-1 and TRBJ1-5; the D gene is possibly TRBD1 (5 bases). V lost 0 bases and J lost 6, with 13 bases in between. The CDR3 has 15 amino acids. Germline CDR1 SGHRS, CDR2 YFSETQ.

This clone was recorded at least ten times. The CDR3 nucleotides read TGTGCCAGCTCTGACAGGGGTGGAACTGAAGCTTTCTTT. Translation gives CASSDRGGTEAFF. This chain joins TRBV6-2 or TRBV6-3 and TRBJ1-1; 8 bases agree with TRBD1. The germline V gene encodes CDR1 MNHEY and CDR2 SVGEGT. The length of the CDR3 is 13 residues. V shed 8 bases, J shed 5 bases, and the junction held 7 bases outside the gene matches.

This clone was counted many times. V and J are TRBV30 and TRBJ1-5; 8 bases line up with TRBD1. Unmatched junction bases numbered 5, after V lost 5 bases and J lost 2 bases. This CDR3 is built from 14 residues. Germline V gene sequence: CDR1 GTSNPN, CDR2 SVGIG (reference sequence). CDR3 sequence reads: CAWATGAGNQPQHF. DNA of the CDR3: TGTGCCTGGGCGACAGGGGCCGGCAATCAGCCCCAGCATTTT.

With regard to this clone: A read error may be the cause here, since a much bigger clone is one base away. This chain uses TRBV6-1 with TRBJ2-6, with 7 bases lining up with TRBD2. Germline lookup yields CDR1 MNHNS and CDR2 SASEGT. The CDR3 has 17 residues. The CDR3 bases are TGTGCCAGCAGCCTGACCATACGGCCGAGCGGGGACAACGTCCTGACTTTC. It specifies CASSLTIRPSGDNVLTF.

This clone has just a few counts. The rearrangement joins TRBV7-9 to TRBJ2-3; TRBD2 aligns across 7 bases. CDR1 is SEHNR and CDR2 is FQNEAQ in the germline V gene (reference sequence). The CDR3 covers 13 residues. The V and J ends lost 6 bases and 5 bases, in that order; junction bases with no gene match: 5. The CDR3 nucleotides are TGTGCCAGCAGGAGCGGGGAAGAAGATACGCAGTATTTT. This codes for CASRSGEEDTQYF.

Notes on this clone: One base away lies a much larger clone, so this may be a sequencing read error. CDR3 DNA: TGTGCCAGTGACGGAGGGGGCGGCTCTCAGCCCCAGCATTTT. Protein sequence: CASDGGGGSQPQHF. The chain has TRBV19 and TRBJ1-5, with 7 nucleotides matching TRBD1. V dropped 8 bases and J dropped 6; count of bases not matched to a gene: 10. The germline V gene has CDR1 LNHDA and CDR2 SQIVND (reference sequence). The CDR3 extends over 14 amino acids.

Comment on this clone: This clone may be a read error of a much larger clone one base away. The same CDR3 can be traced to other DNA sequences in this sample. CDR3 protein: CASIDYPGVEQFF. The CDR3 DNA follows: TGTGCCAGTATCGACTACCCAGGGGTCGAGCAGTTCTTC. This sequence joins TRBV19 and TRBJ2-1; a weak D match, TRBD1 (6 bases). The CDR3 is 13 residues long. Per the germline V gene, CDR1 is LNHDA and CDR2 is SQIVND (reference sequence). V lost 7 bases and J 10 bases, leaving 17 bases between the germline ends. The full variable domain, completed using reference TRBV19 and TRBJ2-1, is DGGITQSPKYLFRKEGQNVTLSCEQNLNHDAMYWYRQDPGQGLRLIYYSQIVNDFQKGDIAEGYSVSREKKESFPLTVTSAQKNPTAFYLCASIDYPGVEQFFGPGTRLTVL.

The V gene is TRBV3-1, the J gene TRBJ2-7, with 10 positions matching TRBD2. The germline gives CDR1 LGHDT, CDR2 YNNKEL (reference sequence). The CDR3 is 16 amino acids. Germline trimming cut 0 bases from V and 0 bases from J; bases unmatched to any gene: 2. CDR3 region: CASSQELAGPSYEQYF. The CDR3 DNA reads TGTGCCAGCAGCCAAGAACTAGCGGGGCCCTCCTACGAGCAGTACTTC.

This clone was recorded many times. The same CDR3 can be traced to other DNA sequences in this sample. The V call is TRBV11-1, the J call TRBJ2-1; no firm D call. V was clipped by 1 base and J by 6 bases, with 16 bases between them. Germline V CDR1 and CDR2: SGHAT, FQDESV (reference sequence). The CDR3 is 16 amino acids. In DNA, the CDR3 is TGTGCCAGCAGCTTAGTGCTGGACCGCGGACCCAATGAGCAGTTCTTC. Amino acid sequence: CASSLVLDRGPNEQFF.

This clone showed up many times. The rearrangement joins TRBV27 to TRBJ1-4, with unresolved D. Trimming cost V 2 bases and J 4 bases, with 8 bases left between them. The germline V gene has CDR1 MNHEY and CDR2 SMNVEV (reference sequence). The length of the CDR3 is 14 residues. This CDR3 is CASSLRAVNEKLFF. CDR3 sequence (DNA): TGTGCCAGCAGTTTAAGGGCAGTTAATGAAAAACTGTTTTTT.

This clone has ten or more counts. The chain is built from TRBV20-1 and TRBJ1-1; D may be TRBD1 (5 bases). CDR3 length: 13 amino acids. From germline, CDR1 is DFQATT and CDR2 SNEGSKA (reference sequence). Deletions cut 2 bases from V and 4 bases from J, with 11 bases between. The CDR3 reads CSARSRGGTEAFF. The CDR3 DNA reads TGCAGTGCTAGATCTAGGGGTGGCACTGAAGCTTTCTTT.

The sample holds a few counts of this clone. The chain combines TRBV28 with TRBJ2-7; 7 nucleotides line up with TRBD2. The CDR3 has 17 amino acids. Germline trimming cut 7 bases from V and 4 bases from J; bases unmatched to any gene: 19. Germline V lookup: CDR1 MDHEN, CDR2 SYDVKM. The CDR3: CASITVTSWSGRYEQYF. DNA for the CDR3: TGTGCCAGCATCACCGTGACTAGCTGGAGTGGACGGTACGAGCAGTACTTC.

This clone was found many times. V and J are TRBV10-3 and TRBJ1-2; D not resolved. V was trimmed by 6 bases and J by 4 bases, leaving 12 bases between them. In germline, CDR1 is ENHRY, CDR2 SYGVKD. The CDR3 extends over 13 amino acids. The CDR3: CAISKFSSYGYTF. Here the CDR3 DNA reads TGTGCCATCAGCAAATTCTCGTCCTATGGCTACACCTTC.

This clone has at least ten counts. The CDR3 is CASSLDGNNQPQHF. The CDR3 DNA reads TGTGCCAGCAGCCTAGACGGAAACAATCAGCCCCAGCATTTT. This chain links TRBV28 with TRBJ1-5; D ambiguous. The CDR3 runs 14 residues. The V end was cut by 6 bases, the J end by 3 bases, with 12 bases between. CDR1 MDHEN and CDR2 SYDVKM come from the germline V gene. The complete variable domain, with remaining parts taken from reference TRBV28 and TRBJ1-5, reads DVKVTQSSRYLVKRTGEKVFLECVQDMDHENMFWYRQDPGLGLRLIYFSYDVKMKEKGDIPEGYSVSREKKERFSLILESASTNQTSMYLCASSLDGNNQPQHFGDGTRLSIL.

This clone was counted at least ten times. The conserved phenylalanine or tryptophan normally closing the CDR3 is absent here, so this likely arose from a read error. It is unclear where the CDR3 begins or ends on the DNA, so no DNA is shown, and the CDR3 is as TCRdb lists it. The chain recombines TRBV12-3 or TRBV12-4 with TRBJ2-7; the table gives TRBD2 as D, unverified against the DNA. The CDR3 numbers 16 amino acids, ends counted. The CDR3 spells CASSALSGPELTSLTP.

This clone was detected ten times or more. The chain has TRBV10-3 and TRBJ2-1; 7 bases are shared with TRBD2. V was clipped by 10 bases and J by 0 bases; unmatched bases: 6. Germline V lookup: CDR1 ENHRY, CDR2 SYGVKD. This CDR3 has 14 amino acids. DNA of the CDR3: TGTGCCACCCTAGGCGGGAGCTCCTACAATGAGCAGTTCTTC. Encoded protein: CATLGGSSYNEQFF.

This clone was recorded a few times. Given a much more abundant clone one base away, this may be a read error. Other DNA sequences in the sample encode the same CDR3. V and J are TRBV3-1 and TRBJ1-1; 7 bases align to TRBD1. CDR1 is LGHDT and CDR2 is YNNKEL in the germline V gene (reference sequence). The junction had 10 bases not matched to a gene; V was cut back by 3 bases and J by 3 bases. The CDR3 spans 16 residues. The CDR3 sequence is CASSQDTGEEDTEAFF. The CDR3 bases are TGTGCCAGCAGCCAGGATACAGGGGAGGAGGACACTGAAGCTTTCTTT.

The table lists this clone with a few counts. In DNA, the CDR3 is TGTGCCAGCAGACCACAGGGGAGGAACACTGAAGCTTTCTTT. Translated: CASRPQGRNTEAFF. The V and J genes are TRBV28 and TRBJ1-1; 7 bases fit TRBD1. This CDR3 spans 14 amino acids. V shed 6 bases, J shed 1 base, and the junction held 5 bases outside the gene matches. Germline CDR1 is MDHEN and CDR2 is SYDVKM.

This clone was detected many times. This rearrangement joins TRBV5-1 to TRBJ2-1; a possible D gene is TRBD1 (6 bases). The germline V gene encodes CDR1 SGHRS and CDR2 YFSETQ. Trimming cost V 0 bases and J 8 bases, with 15 bases left between them. The CDR3 sequence is 15 residues long. CDR3 sequence: CASSLGGHPGYEQFF. The DNA for the CDR3 is TGCGCCAGCAGCTTGGGGGGACACCCAGGATATGAGCAGTTCTTC.

This clone was observed at least ten times. This rearrangement joins TRBV15 to TRBJ1-1; 7 bases agree with TRBD1. V was clipped by 2 bases and J by 4 bases; unmatched bases: 7. Germline V gives CDR1 LNHNV, CDR2 YYDKDF (reference sequence). The CDR3 is 15 residues long. CDR3 protein: CATSRPLRTGTEAFF. Here the CDR3 DNA reads TGTGCCACCAGCAGACCCCTTAGGACAGGCACTGAAGCTTTCTTT. The variable domain in full, completed from reference TRBV15 and TRBJ1-1, reads DAMVIQNPRYQVTQFGKPVTLSCSQTLNHNVMYWYQQKSSQAPKLLFHYYDKDFNNEADTPDNFQSRRPNTSFCFLDIRSPGLGDTAMYLCATSRPLRTGTEAFFGQGTRLTVV.

This clone was detected ten times or more. The chain recombines TRBV27 with TRBJ2-1; TRBD2 is a possible D gene (5 bases). The CDR3 covers 14 residues. CDR1 is MNHEY, CDR2 SMNVEV, per germline (reference sequence). V lost 6 bases and J lost 3, with 12 bases in between. The CDR3, as DNA: TGTGCCAGCAGCAAATACCGGGACTACAATGAGCAGTTCTTC. It specifies CASSKYRDYNEQFF.

This clone was recorded many times. This sequence may be a read error, since a much larger clone differs from it by one base. Within the sample, other DNA sequences also encode this same CDR3. The chain is built from TRBV6-2 or TRBV6-3 and TRBJ2-7; tentatively, D is TRBD1 or TRBD2 (5 bases each). Germline V CDR1 and CDR2: MNHEY, SVGEGT. CDR3 length: 16 amino acids. CDR3 nucleotide sequence: TGCGCCAGCAGTTACCCAAATCCAGTCTGGGGGACCGAGCAGTACTTC. Residues: CASSYPNPVWGTEQYF.

Ten or more counts support this clone. Here the CDR3 reads CAWSSGAGVTGELFF. The DNA of the CDR3 is TGTGCCTGGAGTAGTGGAGCGGGAGTCACCGGGGAGCTGTTTTTT. This chain uses TRBV30 with TRBJ2-2; 8 nucleotides align to TRBD2. Germline values: CDR1 GTSNPN, CDR2 SVGIG (reference sequence). The CDR3 is made up of 15 amino acids. Trimming removed 2 bases from V and 4 bases from J; junction bases left unmatched: 6.

This clone was recorded many times. The chain links TRBV6-1 to TRBJ2-7; 12 bases match TRBD2. Germline CDR1 reads MNHNS; CDR2 reads SASEGT. The V gene end was trimmed by 0 bases and the J gene end by 4 bases; junction bases not matched to a gene: 13. The CDR3 sequence is 19 residues long. CDR3 sequence (DNA): TGTGCCAGCAGTGAAGCGCGCGGGTTAACTAGCGGGAGGAAGTACGAGCAGTACTTC. It yields the protein CASSEARGLTSGRKYEQYF.

In its sample, this clone was seen many times. The chain joins TRBV9 to TRBJ2-3, with D maybe TRBD2 (5 bases). Germline V gene lookup returns CDR1 SGDLS and CDR2 YYNGEE. The V end lost 3 bases, the J end lost 2 bases, and 19 bases lay between the germline ends. This CDR3 contains 17 residues. CDR3 protein: CASSATNWERHTDTQYF. The CDR3 DNA is TGTGCCAGCAGCGCGACAAACTGGGAGCGCCACACAGATACGCAGTATTTT.

This clone was observed many times. The V call is TRBV19, the J call TRBJ2-2; 12 nucleotides align to TRBD1. Per germline, CDR1 LNHDA and CDR2 SQIVND (reference sequence). Trimming cost V 6 bases and J 4 bases; bases outside gene matches: 0. CDR3 length: 14 residues. CDR3 protein: CASRGQGATGELFF. The CDR3, as DNA: TGTGCCAGTAGGGGACAGGGGGCCACCGGGGAGCTGTTTTTT.